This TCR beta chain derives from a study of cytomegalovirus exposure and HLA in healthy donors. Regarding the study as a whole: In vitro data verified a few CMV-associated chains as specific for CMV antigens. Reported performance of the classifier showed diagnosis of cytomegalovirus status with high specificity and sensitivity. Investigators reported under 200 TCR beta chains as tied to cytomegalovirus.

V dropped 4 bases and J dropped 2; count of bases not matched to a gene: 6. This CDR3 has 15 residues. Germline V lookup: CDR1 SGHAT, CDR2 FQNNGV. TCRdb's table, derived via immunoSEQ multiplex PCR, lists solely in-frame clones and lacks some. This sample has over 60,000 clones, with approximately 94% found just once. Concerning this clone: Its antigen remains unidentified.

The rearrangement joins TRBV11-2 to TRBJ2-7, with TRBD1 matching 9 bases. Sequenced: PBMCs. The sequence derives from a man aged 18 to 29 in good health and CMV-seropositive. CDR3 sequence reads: CASSSPWDRAYEQYF. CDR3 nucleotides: TGTGCCAGCAGCTCCCCCTGGGACAGGGCCTACGAGCAGTACTTC.